A single T cell receptor (beta chain) is shown here with its context. This record comes from a study of blood T cell repertoires in COVID-19. TCRdb's table, derived via immunoSEQ multiplex PCR, lists solely in-frame clones and lacks some. Of about 230,000 clones listed, 75% to 90% were seen once; the top ten hold roughly 2.7%. The CDR3 is 13 residues long. In germline, CDR1 is SGDLS, CDR2 YYNGEE. Trimming took off 4 bases at V and 5 bases at J, with 12 bases between the two ends. The chain uses TRBV9 and TRBJ2-5; the D is unclear. Material: peripheral blood. This sequence was found in a woman in her sixties or seventies with active or convalescent COVID-19. For the CDR3, the DNA is TGTGCCAGCAGCTCACGGGTCGAGGAGACCCAGTACTTC. Its translation is CASSSRVEETQYF.